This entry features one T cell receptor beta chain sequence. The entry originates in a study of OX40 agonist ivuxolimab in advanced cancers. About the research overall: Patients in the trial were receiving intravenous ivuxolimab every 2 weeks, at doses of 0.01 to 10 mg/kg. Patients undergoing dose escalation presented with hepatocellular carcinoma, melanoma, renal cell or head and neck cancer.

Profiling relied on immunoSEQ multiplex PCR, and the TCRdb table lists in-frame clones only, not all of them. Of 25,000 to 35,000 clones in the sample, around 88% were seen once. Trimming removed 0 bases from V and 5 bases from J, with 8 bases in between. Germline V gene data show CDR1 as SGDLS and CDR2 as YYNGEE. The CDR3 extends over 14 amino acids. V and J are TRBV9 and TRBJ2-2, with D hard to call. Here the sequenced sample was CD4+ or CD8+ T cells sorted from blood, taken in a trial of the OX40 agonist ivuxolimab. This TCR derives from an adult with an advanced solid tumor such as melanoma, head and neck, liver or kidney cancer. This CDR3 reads CASSVVPETGELFF. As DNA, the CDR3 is TGTGCCAGCAGCGTAGTCCCGGAGACCGGGGAGCTGTTTTTT.